This T cell receptor (beta chain) came from a study of T cells after yellow fever vaccination. MiXCR, applied by TCRdb to the 5' RACE reads, yields one record per CDR3 protein. The sample has 620,000 or so distinct CDR3 sequences, less than 20% seen once. Looked up from germline, CDR1 is GTSNPN and CDR2 is SVGIG (reference sequence). V was pared by 1 base and J by 4 bases, with 5 bases of the junction left unmatched. This CDR3 is 14 amino acids long. The source of this sequence is a man in his late teens or twenties who received the YFV17D yellow fever vaccine. The source was PBMCs, collected roughly 5 days after the first yellow fever vaccination. The J gene is TRBJ1-2, the V gene TRBV30; 8 bases fit TRBD1. The CDR3 DNA follows: TGTGCCTGGAGTGAGGACAGGGACCCCTATGGCTACACCTTC. This encodes CAWSEDRDPYGYTF.